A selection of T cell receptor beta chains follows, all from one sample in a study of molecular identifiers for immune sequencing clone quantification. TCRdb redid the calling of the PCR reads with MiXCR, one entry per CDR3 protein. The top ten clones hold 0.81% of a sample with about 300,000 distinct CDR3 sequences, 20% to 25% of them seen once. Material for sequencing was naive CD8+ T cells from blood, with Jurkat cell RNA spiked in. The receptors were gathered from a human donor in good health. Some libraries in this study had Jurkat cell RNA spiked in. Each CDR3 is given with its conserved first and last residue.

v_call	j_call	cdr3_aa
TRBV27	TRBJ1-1	CASSFGDILNTEAFF
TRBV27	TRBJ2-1	CASSLSGGSYNEQFF
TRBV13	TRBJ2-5	CASSARTGDQETQYF
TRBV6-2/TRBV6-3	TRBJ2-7	CASSYGRQGYEQYF
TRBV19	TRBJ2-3	CASNQVMSTDTQYF
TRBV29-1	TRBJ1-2	CSVVQGRGPSNYGYTF
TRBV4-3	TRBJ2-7	CASSQEGPAGGYEQYF
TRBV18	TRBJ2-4	CASSPGTSGVAKNIQYF
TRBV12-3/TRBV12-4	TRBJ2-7	CASSYEGWNYEQYF
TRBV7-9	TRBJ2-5	CASRSTGGETQYF
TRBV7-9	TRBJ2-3	CASSSWDRGQDTQYF
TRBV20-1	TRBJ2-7	CSARNTGYYEQYF
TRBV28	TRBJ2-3	CASSSLGPAYTTSTDTQYF
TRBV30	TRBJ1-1	CAGMWGGTEAFF
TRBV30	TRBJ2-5	CAYSHSSGRETQYF
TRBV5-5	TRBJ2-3	CASSYGTSGTAQYF
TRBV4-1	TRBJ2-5	CASSQDRGGQETQYF
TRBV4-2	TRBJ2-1	CASRQLERQGRYNEQFF
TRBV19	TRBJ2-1	CASSIGQGYNEQFF
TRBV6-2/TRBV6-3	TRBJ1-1	CASSYSMGSEAFF
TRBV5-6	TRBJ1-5	CASSTIRAGHQPQHF
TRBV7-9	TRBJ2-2	CASSWVGELFF
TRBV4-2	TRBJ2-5	CASSQDLAGQETQYF
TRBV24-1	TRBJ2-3	CATSDTDRPSKDTQYF
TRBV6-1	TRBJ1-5	CASSGAGQGAYSDQPQHF
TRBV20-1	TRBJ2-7	CSARGNPGTAPMKQYF
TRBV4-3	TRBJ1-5	CASSQGVTLSNQPQHF
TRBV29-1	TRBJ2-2	CSVEWRGNTGELFF
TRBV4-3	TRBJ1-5	CASSQFRAVNQPQHF
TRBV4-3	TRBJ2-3	CASSLSISSTDTQYF
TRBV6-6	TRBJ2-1	CASSYVQLGKQFF
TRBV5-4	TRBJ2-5	CASSLGGEETKYF